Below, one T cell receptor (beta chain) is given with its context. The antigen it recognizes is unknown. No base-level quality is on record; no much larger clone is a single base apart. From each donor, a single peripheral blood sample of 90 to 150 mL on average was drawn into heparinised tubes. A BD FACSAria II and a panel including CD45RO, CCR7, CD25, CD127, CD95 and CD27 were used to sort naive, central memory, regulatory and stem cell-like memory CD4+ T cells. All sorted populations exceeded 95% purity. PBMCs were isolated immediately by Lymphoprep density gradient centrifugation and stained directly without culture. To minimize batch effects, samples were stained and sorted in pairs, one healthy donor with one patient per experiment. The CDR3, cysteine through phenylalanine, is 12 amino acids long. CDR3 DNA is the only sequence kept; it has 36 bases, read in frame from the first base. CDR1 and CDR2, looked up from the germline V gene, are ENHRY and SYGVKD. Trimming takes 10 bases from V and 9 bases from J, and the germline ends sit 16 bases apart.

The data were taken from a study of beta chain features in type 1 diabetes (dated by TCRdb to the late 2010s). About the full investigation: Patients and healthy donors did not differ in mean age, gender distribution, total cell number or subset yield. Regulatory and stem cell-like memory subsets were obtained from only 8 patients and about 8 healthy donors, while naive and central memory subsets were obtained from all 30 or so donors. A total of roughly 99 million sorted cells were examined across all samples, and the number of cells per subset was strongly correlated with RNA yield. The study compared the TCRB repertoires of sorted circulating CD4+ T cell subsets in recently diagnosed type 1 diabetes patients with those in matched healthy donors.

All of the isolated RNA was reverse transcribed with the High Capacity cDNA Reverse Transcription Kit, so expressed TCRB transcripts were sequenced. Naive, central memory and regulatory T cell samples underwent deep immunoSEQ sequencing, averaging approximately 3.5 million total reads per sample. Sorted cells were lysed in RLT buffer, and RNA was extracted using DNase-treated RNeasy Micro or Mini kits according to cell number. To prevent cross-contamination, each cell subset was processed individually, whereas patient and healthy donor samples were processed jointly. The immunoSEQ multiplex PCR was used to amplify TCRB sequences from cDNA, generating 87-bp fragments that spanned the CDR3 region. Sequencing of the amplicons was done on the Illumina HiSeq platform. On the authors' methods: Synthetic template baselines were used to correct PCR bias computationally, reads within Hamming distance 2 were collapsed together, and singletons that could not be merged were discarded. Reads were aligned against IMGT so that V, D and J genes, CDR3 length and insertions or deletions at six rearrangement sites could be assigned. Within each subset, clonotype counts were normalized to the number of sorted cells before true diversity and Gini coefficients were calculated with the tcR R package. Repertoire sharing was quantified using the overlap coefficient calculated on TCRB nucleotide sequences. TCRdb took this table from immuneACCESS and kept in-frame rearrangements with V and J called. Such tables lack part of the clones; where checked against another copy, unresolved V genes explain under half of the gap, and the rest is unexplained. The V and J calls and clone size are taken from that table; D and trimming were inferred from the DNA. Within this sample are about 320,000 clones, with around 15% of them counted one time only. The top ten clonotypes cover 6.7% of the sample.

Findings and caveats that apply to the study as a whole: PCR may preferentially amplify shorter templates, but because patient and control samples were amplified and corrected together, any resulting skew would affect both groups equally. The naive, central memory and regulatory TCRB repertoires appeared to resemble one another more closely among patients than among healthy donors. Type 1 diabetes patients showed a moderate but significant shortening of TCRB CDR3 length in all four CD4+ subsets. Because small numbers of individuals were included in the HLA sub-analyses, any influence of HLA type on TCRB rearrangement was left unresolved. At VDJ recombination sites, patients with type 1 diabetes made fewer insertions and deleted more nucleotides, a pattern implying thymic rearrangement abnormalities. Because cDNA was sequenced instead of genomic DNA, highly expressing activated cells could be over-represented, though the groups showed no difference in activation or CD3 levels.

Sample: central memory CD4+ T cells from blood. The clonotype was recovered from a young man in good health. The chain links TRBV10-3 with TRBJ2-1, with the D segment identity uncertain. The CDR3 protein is CASRPEGGEQFF. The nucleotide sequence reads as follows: TGTGCCAGCAGGCCCGAAGGTGGTGAGCAGTTCTTC.